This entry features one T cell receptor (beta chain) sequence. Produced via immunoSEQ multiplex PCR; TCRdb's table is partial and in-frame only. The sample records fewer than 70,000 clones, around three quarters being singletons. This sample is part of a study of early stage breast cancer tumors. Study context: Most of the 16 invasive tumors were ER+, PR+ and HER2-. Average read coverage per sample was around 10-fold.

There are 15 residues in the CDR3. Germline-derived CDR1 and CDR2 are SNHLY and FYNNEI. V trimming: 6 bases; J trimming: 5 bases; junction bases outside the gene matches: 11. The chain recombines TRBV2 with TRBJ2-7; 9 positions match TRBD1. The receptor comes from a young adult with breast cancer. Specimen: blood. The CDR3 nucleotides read TGTGCCAGCAGGCCCGATTGGACAGGGGCCAACGAGCAGTACTTC. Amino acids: CASRPDWTGANEQYF.